Below are 19 T cell receptor beta chains sequenced from a single sample in a study of cytomegalovirus exposure and HLA in healthy donors. With 60 Vbeta and 13 Jbeta primers, the PCR was carried out. The protocol was immunoSEQ multiplex PCR, while the TCRdb copy is restricted to in-frame clones and leaves out a portion. Counted here are approximately 150,000 clones, 75% to 80% occurring once; the ten biggest clones make up roughly 6%. Sequencing input: PBMCs. The origin of the receptors is a man aged 40-50 years in good health and CMV-seropositive.

V and J are TRBV6-5 and TRBJ1-2, with 10 bases matching TRBD1. The CDR3 contains 14 residues. V dropped 2 bases and J dropped 8; count of bases not matched to a gene: 5. CDR1 is MNHEY, CDR2 SVGAGI, per germline. CDR3 region: CASSYLDRGSGYTF. CDR3 DNA: TGTGCCAGCAGTTACCTGGACAGGGGGAGCGGCTACACCTTC.

The gene calls are TRBV4-1 and TRBJ2-1; perhaps TRBD1 as D (7 bases). The germline gives CDR1 MGHRA, CDR2 YSYEKL. V was clipped by 0 bases and J by 3 bases, with 12 bases between them. The CDR3 is made up of 16 amino acids. The CDR3 region is CASSQDPGDSYNEQFF. The CDR3 DNA reads as TGCGCCAGCAGCCAAGACCCGGGGGACAGCTACAATGAGCAGTTCTTC.

This clone was counted once. This chain links TRBV28 with TRBJ1-2, with 9 nucleotides matching TRBD1. Germline V gene lookup returns CDR1 MDHEN and CDR2 SYDVKM. Losses at the gene ends were 6 bases for V and 8 bases for J; bases not matched to a gene: 10. The CDR3 length is 14 residues. In DNA form, the CDR3 reads TGTGCCAGCAGGAACTCGGACAGGGGCGAGGGCTACACCTTC. This sequence encodes CASRNSDRGEGYTF.

The sample holds a few counts of this clone. V is TRBV27 and J is TRBJ1-2, with D possibly being TRBD1 (6 bases). The CDR3 is 14 amino acids. Germline V gene data show CDR1 as MNHEY and CDR2 as SMNVEV (reference sequence). V lost 2 bases to trimming and J lost 6 bases, with 13 bases between them. Written as DNA, the CDR3 is TGTGCCAGCAGTTTAGTGGGGGCCGGTAATGGCTACACCTTC. Translation gives CASSLVGAGNGYTF.

V usage is TRBV27 and J usage is TRBJ2-2; 9 bases match TRBD1. The CDR3 is 14 residues long. From germline, CDR1 is MNHEY and CDR2 SMNVEV (reference sequence). J was trimmed by 4 bases and V by 6 bases; bases with no gene match: 3. As DNA, the CDR3 is TGTGCCAGCAGACAGGGGGCTGCCACCGGGGAGCTGTTTTTT. Protein: CASRQGAATGELFF.

The chain recombines TRBV6-1 with TRBJ2-5, with 10 bases aligning to TRBD2. The assigned J gene may be wrong: the sequence end matches TRBJ2-7 better. In germline, CDR1 is MNHNS, CDR2 SASEGT. This CDR3 region has 14 residues. CDR3 region: CASSERTSGYEQYF. In nucleotides, the CDR3 is TGTGCCAGCAGTGAGAGGACTAGCGGCTACGAGCAGTACTTC.

V gene TRBV30 combines with J gene TRBJ1-2; 8 bases fit TRBD1. The length of the CDR3 is 14 residues. The V and J ends lost 5 bases and 4 bases, in that order; junction bases with no gene match: 9. Per the germline V gene, CDR1 is GTSNPN and CDR2 is SVGIG (reference sequence). CDR3 amino acids: CAWLRTGSFYGYTF. The CDR3 DNA follows: TGTGCCTGGCTGCGGACAGGGAGTTTCTATGGCTACACCTTC.

The J gene is TRBJ1-5, the V gene TRBV4-1; tentative D call: TRBD1 (5 bases). Trimming took 0 bases from V and 7 from J, leaving 13 bases between them. The CDR3 is made up of 15 amino acids. The germline V gene has CDR1 MGHRA and CDR2 YSYEKL. The CDR3 DNA sequence: TGCGCCAGCAGCCAAGAACGGGGGTGGTACCAGCCCCAGCATTTT. This sequence encodes CASSQERGWYQPQHF.

The chain carries TRBV6-1 and TRBJ2-7; TRBD1 might be the D (5 bases). Germline V gene sequence: CDR1 MNHNS, CDR2 SASEGT. Trimming removed 4 bases at V and 7 bases at J, with 8 bases between. The CDR3 is 11 amino acids. The chain's CDR3 is CASSVSGEQYF. CDR3 sequence (DNA): TGTGCCAGCAGTGTCTCAGGGGAGCAGTACTTC.

This clone was seen more than once but under ten times. The chain recombines TRBV4-2 with TRBJ2-2; TRBD1 is a possible D gene (5 bases). CDR3 length: 16 residues. In germline, CDR1 is LGHNA, CDR2 YNFKEQ. The germline V and J ends were trimmed by 0 bases and 2 bases, with 10 bases remaining between them. Here the CDR3 DNA reads TGTGCCAGCAGCCAAGAGATCGGACAAAACACCGGGGAGCTGTTTTTT. Translation: CASSQEIGQNTGELFF.

This clone was found a few times. This chain uses TRBV7-2 with TRBJ2-7, with D perhaps matching TRBD2 (6 bases). The germline gives CDR1 SGHTA, CDR2 FQGNSA. The CDR3 is 15 residues long. V lost 3 bases, J lost 3 bases, and 15 bases lay in between. CDR3 nucleotide sequence: TGTGCCAGCAGCTTCGCGGGCGGGGTAAACTACGAGCAGTACTTC. Its translation: CASSFAGGVNYEQYF.

The chain joins TRBV11-3 to TRBJ2-1; 11 bases line up with TRBD2. Germline CDR1 and CDR2: SGHNT and YENEEA. The CDR3 is 14 residues long. J lost 6 bases, V lost 4 bases, and 2 bases had no gene match. CDR3 nucleotides: TGTGCCAGCAGCTCCGGACTAGCGGGCAATGAGCAGTTCTTC. Translation gives CASSSGLAGNEQFF.

With respect to this clone: The same CDR3 arises from other DNA sequences in this sample as well. The chain combines TRBV6-5 with TRBJ1-1, with 10 bases matching TRBD1. The CDR3 is made up of 14 amino acids. Unmatched junction bases numbered 6, after V lost 6 bases and J lost 5 bases. CDR1 and CDR2 from the germline V gene are MNHEY and SVGAGI. The CDR3 sequence: CASSPRTGGTEAFF. CDR3 nucleotides: TGTGCCAGCAGCCCTAGGACAGGGGGGACTGAAGCTTTCTTT.

The rearrangement joins TRBV7-9 to TRBJ2-5, with D perhaps matching TRBD2 (5 bases). The DNA end favors TRBJ2-7, so the J call may be wrong. CDR1 is SEHNR, CDR2 FQNEAQ, per germline (reference sequence). CDR3 length equals 14 residues. The CDR3 DNA is TGTGCCAGCAGCCAGGACTCTAACTCCTACGAGCAGTACTTC. It is translated as CASSQDSNSYEQYF.

The J gene is TRBJ2-1, the V gene TRBV25-1; 8 bases are a match to TRBD2. Trimming cost V 7 bases and J 1 base; bases outside gene matches: 9. The CDR3 has 16 amino acids. Germline V gene lookup returns CDR1 MGHDK and CDR2 SYGVNS. CDR3 sequence: CASTSSGPSSYNEQFF. Here the CDR3 DNA reads TGTGCCAGCACCTCTAGCGGGCCCTCTTCCTACAATGAGCAGTTCTTC. Full variable domain (missing parts from reference TRBV25-1 and TRBJ2-1): EADIYQTPRYLVIGTGKKITLECSQTMGHDKMYWYQQDPGMELHLIHYSYGVNSTEKGDLSSESTVSRIRTEHFPLTLESARPSHTSQYLCASTSSGPSSYNEQFFGPGTRLTVL.

The CDR3 region is CASSPQRGLETQYF. For the CDR3, the DNA is TGTGCCAGCAGCCCCCAGCGTGGATTAGAGACCCAGTACTTC. The chain employs TRBV7-3 and TRBJ2-5; the D is unclear. Germline V gives CDR1 SGHTA, CDR2 FQGTGA. The CDR3 length is 14 residues. Trimming cost V 5 bases and J 4 bases, with 14 bases left between them.

This chain links TRBV5-5 with TRBJ1-2; 8 bases map to TRBD1. V gave up 4 bases and J gave up 0 bases; unmatched junction bases: 14. Germline CDR1 and CDR2: SGHKS and YYEKEE (reference sequence). The CDR3 has 18 amino acids. DNA for the CDR3: TGTGCCAGCAGCGCAAGCAGGACAGGGAGTGCTTCTAACTATGGCTACACCTTC. Residues: CASSASRTGSASNYGYTF.

This chain uses TRBV6-6 with TRBJ1-1; tentatively, D is TRBD1 (6 bases). Germline V gene lookup returns CDR1 MNHNY and CDR2 SVGAGI (reference sequence). V was cut by 5 bases and J by 7 bases, with 11 bases left in between. CDR3 length equals 12 residues. CDR3 sequence reads: CASSPTGNEAFF. The DNA of the CDR3 is TGTGCCAGCAGTCCAACAGGGAATGAAGCTTTCTTT.

The genes are TRBV5-1 and TRBJ1-1, with a possible D match to TRBD1 (5 bases). The CDR3 is 17 residues long. In germline, CDR1 is SGHRS, CDR2 YFSETQ. V shed 3 bases and J shed 4 bases, with 22 bases lying between them. Written as DNA, the CDR3 is TGCGCCAGCAGCTCGAATTCCGGCCTAACGGGGGGCACTGAAGCTTTCTTT. This encodes CASSSNSGLTGGTEAFF.